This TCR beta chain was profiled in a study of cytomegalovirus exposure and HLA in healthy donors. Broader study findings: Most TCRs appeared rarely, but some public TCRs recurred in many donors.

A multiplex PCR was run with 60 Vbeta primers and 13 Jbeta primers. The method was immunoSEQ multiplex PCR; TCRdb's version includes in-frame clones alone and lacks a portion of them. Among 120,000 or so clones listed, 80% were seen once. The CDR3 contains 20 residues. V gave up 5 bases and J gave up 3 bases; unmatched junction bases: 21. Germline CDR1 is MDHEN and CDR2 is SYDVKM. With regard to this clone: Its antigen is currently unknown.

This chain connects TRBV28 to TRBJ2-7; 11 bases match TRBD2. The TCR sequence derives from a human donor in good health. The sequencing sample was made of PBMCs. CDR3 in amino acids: CASSLNLGAVNSGGDYEQYF. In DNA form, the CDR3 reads TGTGCCAGCAGTCTGAACCTTGGGGCTGTCAATAGCGGGGGGGACTACGAGCAGTACTTC.